This TCR beta chain was sequenced in a study of blood T cell repertoires in COVID-19. Germline V gene lookup returns CDR1 MDHEN and CDR2 SYDVKM. This CDR3 has 15 residues. Trimming removed 4 bases at V and 1 base at J, with 13 bases between. Method: immunoSEQ multiplex PCR; TCRdb's copy keeps in-frame clones and lacks some. The table includes 100,000 to 120,000 clones, under 90% detected once. This clonotype was obtained from a man older than 75 with acute or convalescent COVID-19. The sequenced sample was peripheral blood. The V gene is TRBV28, the J gene TRBJ2-5; D may be TRBD1 (5 bases). CDR3 residues: CASSSPGFGQETQYF. CDR3 nucleotide sequence: TGTGCCAGCAGTTCCCCAGGGTTTGGCCAAGAGACCCAGTACTTC.